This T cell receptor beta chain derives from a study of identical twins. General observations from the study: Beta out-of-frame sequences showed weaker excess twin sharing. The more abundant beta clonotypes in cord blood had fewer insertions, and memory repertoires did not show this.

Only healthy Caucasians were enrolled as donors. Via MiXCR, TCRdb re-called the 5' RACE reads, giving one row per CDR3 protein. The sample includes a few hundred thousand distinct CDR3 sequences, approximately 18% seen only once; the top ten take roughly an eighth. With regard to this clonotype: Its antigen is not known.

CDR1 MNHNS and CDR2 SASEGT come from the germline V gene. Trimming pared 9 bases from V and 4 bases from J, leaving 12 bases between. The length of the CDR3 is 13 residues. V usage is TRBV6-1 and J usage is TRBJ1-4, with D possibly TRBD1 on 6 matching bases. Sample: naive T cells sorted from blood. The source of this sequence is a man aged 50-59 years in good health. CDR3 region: CASRTVNNEKLFF. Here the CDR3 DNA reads TGTGCCAGTCGGACAGTGAATAATGAAAAACTGTTTTTT.